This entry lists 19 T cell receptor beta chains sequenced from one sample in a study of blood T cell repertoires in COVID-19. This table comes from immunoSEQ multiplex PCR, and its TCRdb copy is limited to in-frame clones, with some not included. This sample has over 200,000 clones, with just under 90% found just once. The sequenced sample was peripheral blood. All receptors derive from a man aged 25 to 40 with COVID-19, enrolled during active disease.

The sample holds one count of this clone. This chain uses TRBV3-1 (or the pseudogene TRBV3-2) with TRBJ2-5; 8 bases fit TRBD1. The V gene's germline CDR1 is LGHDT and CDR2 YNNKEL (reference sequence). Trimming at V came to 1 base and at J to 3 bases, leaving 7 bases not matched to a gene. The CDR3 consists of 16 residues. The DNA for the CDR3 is TGTGCCAGCAGCCAAGTAATAACAGGGGGAAAAGAGACCCAGTACTTC. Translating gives CASSQVITGGKETQYF.

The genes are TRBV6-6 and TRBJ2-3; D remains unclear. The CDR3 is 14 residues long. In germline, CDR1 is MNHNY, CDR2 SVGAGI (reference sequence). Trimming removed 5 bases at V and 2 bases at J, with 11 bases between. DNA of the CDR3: TGTGCCAGCAGTCCCCAGGCTTCCACAGATACGCAGTATTTT. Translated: CASSPQASTDTQYF.

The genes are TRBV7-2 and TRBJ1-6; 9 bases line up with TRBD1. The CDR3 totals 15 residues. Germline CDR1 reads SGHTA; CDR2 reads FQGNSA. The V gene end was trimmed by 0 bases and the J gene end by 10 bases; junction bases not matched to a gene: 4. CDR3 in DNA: TGTGCCAGCAGCTTAGCTGGGACAGGGACCTCACCCCTCCACTTT. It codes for CASSLAGTGTSPLHF.

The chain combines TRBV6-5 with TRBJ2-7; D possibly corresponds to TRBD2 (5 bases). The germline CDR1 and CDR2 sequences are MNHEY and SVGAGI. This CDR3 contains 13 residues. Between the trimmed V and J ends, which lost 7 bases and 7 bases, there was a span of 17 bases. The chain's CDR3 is CASTVGTAGEQYF. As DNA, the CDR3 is TGTGCCAGCACGGTGGGAACGGCGGGTGAGCAGTACTTC.

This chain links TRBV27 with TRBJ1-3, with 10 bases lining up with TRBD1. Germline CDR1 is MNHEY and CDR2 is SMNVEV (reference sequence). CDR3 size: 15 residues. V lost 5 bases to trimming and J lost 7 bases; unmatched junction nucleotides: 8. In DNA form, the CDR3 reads TGTGCCAGCAGTCCCACCCGACAGGGGGCGAACACCATATATTTT. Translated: CASSPTRQGANTIYF.

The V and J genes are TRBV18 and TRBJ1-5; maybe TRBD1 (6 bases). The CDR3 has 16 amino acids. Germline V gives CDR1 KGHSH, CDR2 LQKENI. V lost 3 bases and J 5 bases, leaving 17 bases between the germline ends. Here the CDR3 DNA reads TGTGCCAGCTCACCGCGGGGGGGGGCCCTCGATCAGCCCCAGCATTTT. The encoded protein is CASSPRGGALDQPQHF.

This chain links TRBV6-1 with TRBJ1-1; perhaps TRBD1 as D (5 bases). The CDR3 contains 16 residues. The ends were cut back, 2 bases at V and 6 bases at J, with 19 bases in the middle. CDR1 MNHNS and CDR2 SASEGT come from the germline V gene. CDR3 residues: CASSENVGEGGAEAFF. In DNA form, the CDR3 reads TGTGCCAGCAGTGAAAACGTAGGGGAAGGAGGGGCTGAAGCTTTCTTT.

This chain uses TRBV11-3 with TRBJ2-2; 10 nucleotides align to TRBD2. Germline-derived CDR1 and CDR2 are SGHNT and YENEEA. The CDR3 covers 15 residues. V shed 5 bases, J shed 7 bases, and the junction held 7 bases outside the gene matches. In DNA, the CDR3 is TGTGCCAGCAGCCCCGGGACTAGCGTTATCGGGGAGCTGTTTTTT. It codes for CASSPGTSVIGELFF. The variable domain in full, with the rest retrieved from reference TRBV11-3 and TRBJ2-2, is EAGVVQSPRYKIIEKKQPVAFWCNPISGHNTLYWYLQNLGQGPELLIRYENEEAVDDSQLPKDRFSAERLKGVDSTLKIQPAELGDSAVYLCASSPGTSVIGELFFGEGSRLTVL.

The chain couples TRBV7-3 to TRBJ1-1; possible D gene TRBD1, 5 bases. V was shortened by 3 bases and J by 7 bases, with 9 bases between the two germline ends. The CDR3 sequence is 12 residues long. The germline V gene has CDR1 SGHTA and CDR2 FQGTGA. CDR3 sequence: CASSLGRGEAFF. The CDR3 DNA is TGTGCCAGCAGCTTGGGAAGGGGTGAAGCTTTCTTT.

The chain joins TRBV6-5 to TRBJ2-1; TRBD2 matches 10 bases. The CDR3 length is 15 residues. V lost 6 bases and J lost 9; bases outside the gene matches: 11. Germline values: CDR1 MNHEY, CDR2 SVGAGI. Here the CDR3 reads CASSQPSGRRREQFF. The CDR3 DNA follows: TGTGCCAGCAGCCAGCCTAGCGGGAGAAGGCGTGAGCAGTTCTTC.

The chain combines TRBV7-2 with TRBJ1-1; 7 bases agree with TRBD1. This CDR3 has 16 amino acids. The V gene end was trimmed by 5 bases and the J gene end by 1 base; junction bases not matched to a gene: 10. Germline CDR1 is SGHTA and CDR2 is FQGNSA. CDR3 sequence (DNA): TGTGCCAGCAGCCCCCGGTCACAGGGGTGGAACACTGAAGCTTTCTTT. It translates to CASSPRSQGWNTEAFF.

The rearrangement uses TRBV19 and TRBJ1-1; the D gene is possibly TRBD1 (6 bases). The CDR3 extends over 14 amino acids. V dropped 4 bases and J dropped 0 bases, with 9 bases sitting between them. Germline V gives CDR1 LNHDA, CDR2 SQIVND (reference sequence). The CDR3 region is CASSRGQLNTEAFF. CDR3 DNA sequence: TGTGCCAGTAGTAGGGGACAATTGAACACTGAAGCTTTCTTT.

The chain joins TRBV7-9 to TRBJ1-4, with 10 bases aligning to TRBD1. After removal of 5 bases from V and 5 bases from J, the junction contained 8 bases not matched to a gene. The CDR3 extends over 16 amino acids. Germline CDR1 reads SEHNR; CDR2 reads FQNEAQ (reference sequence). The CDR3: CASSPRDRGSNEKLFF. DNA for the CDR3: TGTGCCAGCAGCCCGAGGGACAGGGGTTCCAATGAAAAACTGTTTTTT. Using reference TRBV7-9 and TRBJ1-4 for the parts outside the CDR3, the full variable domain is DTGVSQNPRHKITKRGQNVTFRCDPISEHNRLYWYRQTLGQGPEFLTYFQNEAQLEKSRLLSDRFSAERPKGSFSTLEIQRTEQGDSAMYLCASSPRDRGSNEKLFFGSGTQLSVL.

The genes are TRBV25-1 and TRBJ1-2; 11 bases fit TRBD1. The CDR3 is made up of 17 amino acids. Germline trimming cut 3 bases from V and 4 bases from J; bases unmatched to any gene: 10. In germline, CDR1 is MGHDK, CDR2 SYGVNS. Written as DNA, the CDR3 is TGTGCCAGCAGTGACCTCAGGACAGGGGGCGAAGGCTATGGCTACACCTTC. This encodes CASSDLRTGGEGYGYTF.

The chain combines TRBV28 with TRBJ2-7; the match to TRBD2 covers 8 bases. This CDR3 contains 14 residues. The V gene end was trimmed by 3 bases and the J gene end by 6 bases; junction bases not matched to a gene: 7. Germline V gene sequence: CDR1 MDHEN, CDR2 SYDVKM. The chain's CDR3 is CASSFGGARTEQYF. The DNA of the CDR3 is TGTGCCAGCAGTTTCGGGGGGGCACGGACCGAGCAGTACTTC.

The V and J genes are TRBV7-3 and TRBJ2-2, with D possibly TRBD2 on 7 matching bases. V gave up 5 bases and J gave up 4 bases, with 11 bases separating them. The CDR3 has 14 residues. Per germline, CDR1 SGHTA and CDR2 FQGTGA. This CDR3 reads CASSKGGGTGELFF. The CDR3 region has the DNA TGTGCCAGCAGCAAGGGAGGGGGCACCGGGGAGCTGTTTTTT.

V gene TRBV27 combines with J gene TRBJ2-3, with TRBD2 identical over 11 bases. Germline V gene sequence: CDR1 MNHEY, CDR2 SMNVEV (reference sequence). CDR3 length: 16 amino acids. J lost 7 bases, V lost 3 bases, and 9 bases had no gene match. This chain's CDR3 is CASSLAGLADGNTQYF. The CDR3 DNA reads TGTGCCAGCAGTTTGGCGGGACTAGCGGATGGGAATACGCAGTATTTT.

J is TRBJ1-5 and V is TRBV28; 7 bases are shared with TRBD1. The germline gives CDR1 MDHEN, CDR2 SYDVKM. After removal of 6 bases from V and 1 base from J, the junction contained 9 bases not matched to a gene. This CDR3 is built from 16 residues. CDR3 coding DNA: TGTGCCAGCAGCTACAGACAGGGAACGAGCAATCAGCCCCAGCATTTT. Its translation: CASSYRQGTSNQPQHF.

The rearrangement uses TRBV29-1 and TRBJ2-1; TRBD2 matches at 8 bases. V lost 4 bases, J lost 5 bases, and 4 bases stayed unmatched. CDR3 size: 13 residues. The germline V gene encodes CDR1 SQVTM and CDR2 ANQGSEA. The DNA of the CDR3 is TGCAGCGTTGTAGCGGGGAGGGACAATGAGCAGTTCTTC. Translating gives CSVVAGRDNEQFF.